This T cell receptor beta chain was identified during a study of blood T cell repertoires in COVID-19. About the research overall: Sources were T cells, B-cell-depleted T cells, or PBMCs; the material itself was cDNA or gDNA.

Authors' processing steps: Quantification of nucleated cells was approximated via reference gene primer amplification. The assay was immunoSEQ multiplex PCR, and TCRdb's table has in-frame clones only and misses some. The V and J calls and clone size come from that table; D and trimming were worked out from the DNA. The sample includes 380,000 or so clones, approximately 88% of them seen just once. Participants reported their clinical history, and cohort assignment relied on those reports. The V gene lost 8 bases and the J gene lost 4 bases, with 14 bases spanning the gap. The CDR3 is made up of 12 amino acids. Germline V CDR1 and CDR2: GTSNPN, SVGIG (reference sequence). This clone was seen only once.

The chain uses TRBV30 and TRBJ1-1; D possibly corresponds to TRBD1 (5 bases). This clonotype originated in a woman aged 25 to 39 with acute COVID-19. Sequencing was done on a sample of PBMCs or T cells enriched from blood (not recorded which). The CDR3 is CASEGLFTEAFF. As DNA, the CDR3 is TGTGCCAGCGAGGGACTGTTCACTGAAGCTTTCTTT.